This entry is about one TCR beta chain. What it binds is not known. This sample was included in a study of CD4+ T cells in melanoma. TCRdb's table, derived via immunoSEQ multiplex PCR, lists solely in-frame clones and lacks some. The sample consists of about 110,000 clones, about 90% of them appearing once. Germline V gene lookup returns CDR1 SGHRS and CDR2 YFSETQ. V dropped 1 base and J dropped 4; count of bases not matched to a gene: 4. The CDR3 is made up of 15 amino acids. Study findings and constraints: Diverse differentiation states were reported for melanoma neoantigen-specific CD4+ T cells. A reported correlation linked neoantigen-specific CD4+ T cells to CD8+, macrophage and B cell function.

V is TRBV5-1 and J is TRBJ2-5; 10 positions agree with TRBD2. This receptor was obtained from a human donor with melanoma. Sequenced: peripheral blood. The CDR3 region is CASSLHRLAGETQYF. CDR3 sequence (DNA): TGCGCCAGCAGCTTGCACCGACTAGCGGGAGAGACCCAGTACTTC.